This T cell receptor beta chain is drawn from a study of blood T cells in healthy people across ages (dated by TCRdb to the mid-2010s). Background on the whole study: In model experiments, roughly one uniquely barcoded TCR beta cDNA molecule per two T cells was captured by template switching. The donors were split into four age groups: young (average approximately 16 years), middle-aged (39), aged (more than 60) and long-lived (approximately 80). Using deep sequencing normalized with unique cDNA molecular identifiers, the study measured how TCR beta repertoire diversity changes with age. Two additional independent replicas of 1 million unique cDNA reads from the same blood draw were analyzed for two donors (one aged 18 to 30 and one aged 80 or older).

Results the study describes overall, beyond this receptor: Observed TCR beta diversity correlated strongly with the percentage of naive T cells measured by flow cytometry. Because the CMV infection status of the donors was unknown, age-related changes in expanded clonotypes may potentially have been confounded. Conclusive comparison of naive and antigen-experienced compartments was prevented by the profiling of bulk unsorted PBMCs. Observed TCR beta diversity per million T cells fell roughly linearly with age, and a significant reduction was already apparent by age about 36. Compared with the aged group, the long-lived group had more naive CD4+ T cells, fewer expanded clones and increased TCR diversity, a pattern suggesting age selection. Total diversity estimates from one million sequenced T cells were considered lower bounds and underestimates.

Trimming costs V 0 bases and J 6 bases, and their ends lie 5 bases apart. The CDR3 spans 12 residues, from the cysteine through the phenylalanine. Only the CDR3 region is kept as DNA, spanning 36 bases read in frame from base 1. From the germline V gene (reference sequence), CDR1 is SEHNR and CDR2 is FQNEAQ. The library was built by means of 5' RACE. The run used an Illumina HiSeq 2500. The second PCR ran for about 6 to 12 cycles and used a J-beta primer mix along with a sample-barcoded 5' primer. A unique molecular identifier was introduced onto each TCR beta cDNA molecule by a template-switch 5' adaptor carrying 12 random nucleotides. At least 3 million CDR3-containing paired-end reads were obtained from each sample. First-strand cDNA was synthesized from all RNA with the Mint cDNA synthesis kit, primed by a TRBC-specific oligonucleotide. All cDNA was treated with uracil-DNA glycosylase and then went through a first 18-cycle PCR with the universal primers M1SS and BC2_uni_R. The original methods were these. For normalization, 1 million high-quality reads were randomly selected from each sample, with every read carrying a distinct molecular identifier. Instead of being binned into consensus sequences, reads with shared molecular identifiers were discarded. MiTCR, with a Q25 quality threshold and the strictest error-elimination algorithm, was used for CDR3 identification, clonotype clustering and error correction. Lower-bound total TCR beta diversity was estimated with a nonparametric unseen species model using Euler transformation. The public reads were quality trimmed at Q25 with fastp and then assembled into clones with MiXCR by TCRdb, keeping productive beta chains. Rows merge per CDR3 protein into single entries with the most common DNA and genes. The V and J calls and clone size come from TCRdb's table, not from the authors' own analysis. The sample table holds more than 900,000 distinct CDR3 sequences, of which approximately 25% were seen once. About 0.72% of the sample belongs to the ten largest clones.

The donors were 40 or so Caucasian individuals from Russia, aged roughly 6 to 90 years, who were systemically healthy. Around 9.7 milliliters of peripheral blood were collected from each donor into EDTA-treated Vacutainer tubes. Ficoll-Paque density-gradient centrifugation was used to isolate PBMCs, with at least 6.5 million per sample. Trizol reagent was used to extract total RNA from the PBMCs, yielding at least 6 micrograms per sample. Naive CD45RAhigh/CD27high T cell percentages were measured by flow cytometry on a PBMC aliquot from every donor. Concerning this clonotype itself: What antigen it recognizes has not been identified. Per-base qualities were not stored, and no clone one base away is much larger.

The sample also formed part of further work on T cells of mothers and their children. Per that second paper: The donors were nine systemically healthy Caucasian individuals, made up of three mothers and their six children. cDNA synthesis consumed the entire amount of extracted RNA, loaded at around 1.5 ug RNA in each 15 ul reaction. In the second PCR, sample barcodes and 2-4 random nucleotides were introduced via the M1S primer. Each mother yielded over 8.5 million TCR beta CDR3 reads and each child 2.5 million to 3.5 million reads. TCR recombination output is similarly shaped by thymic selection in related and unrelated pairs, with a minor effect exerted by inherited differences. Normalized repertoire overlap was always slightly but never significantly higher in related than unrelated mother-child pairs. Persistent microchimeric T cell clones were not detected, at a sensitivity of 85 to 100 clones per million clonotypes. Deep NGS was used in the study to compare the TCR beta repertoires of mothers and children and to look for features that separate related mother-child pairs from unrelated individuals. Mothers averaged roughly 40 +/- 4 years of age and children averaged roughly 12 +/- 4 years. After adapter ligation was performed with NEBNext reagents, the libraries were sequenced on an Illumina HiSeq 2000 with 100+100 nt paired-end reads. Mother and child libraries were prepared a month apart and sequenced in separate runs to prevent cross-contamination. Each donor had between about 450,000 and 2,100,000 distinct TCR beta clonotypes identified. Naive TCR beta clonotypes were estimated from low-frequency clonotypes matched to each donor's FACS-determined naive share, without sorting.

The sequence came from a girl aged 2-10 years in good health. The sequenced sample was blood. The chain is assembled from TRBV7-9 and TRBJ1-2; no D gene can be assigned with confidence. The CDR3 is CASSLALNGYTF. Read as DNA, the sequence is TGTGCCAGCAGCTTAGCTTTGAATGGCTACACCTTC.